The 29 T cell receptor beta chains given below trace back to one sample, sequenced in a study of blood T cell repertoires in COVID-19. The protocol was immunoSEQ multiplex PCR, while the TCRdb copy is restricted to in-frame clones and leaves out a portion. The sample lists over 50,000 clones; about 85% were seen once. The sequenced material came from peripheral blood. These receptors all stem from an older man with acute or convalescent COVID-19.

The chain carries TRBV30 and TRBJ2-4, with D uncertain. Germline assignment: CDR1 GTSNPN and CDR2 SVGIG (reference sequence). V lost 2 bases and J lost 10, with 6 bases in between. This CDR3 comprises 10 residues. The CDR3 DNA follows: TGTGCCTGGAGTTCTGTAATTCAGTACTTC. Translated, it gives CAWSSVIQYF.

This chain uses TRBV9 with TRBJ2-6; maybe TRBD1 (6 bases). Germline values: CDR1 SGDLS, CDR2 YYNGEE. V was shortened by 1 base and J by 2 bases, with 7 bases between the two germline ends. There are 15 residues in the CDR3. The CDR3 reads CASSVSGAGANVLTF. CDR3 DNA sequence: TGTGCCAGCAGCGTATCAGGGGCTGGGGCCAACGTCCTGACTTTC.

The chain has TRBV28 and TRBJ1-3; TRBD1 might be the D (5 bases). CDR1 and CDR2 (germline): MDHEN, SYDVKM. The CDR3 has 15 amino acids. Trimming removed 6 bases at V and 4 bases at J, with 16 bases between. The chain's CDR3 is CASRRGPQPGNTIYF. The CDR3 DNA reads as TGTGCCAGCAGGCGGGGACCTCAGCCAGGAAACACCATATATTTT.

The rearrangement links TRBV9 to TRBJ2-1; D may be TRBD2 (6 bases). Deletions cut 0 bases from V and 5 bases from J, with 9 bases between. Germline assignment: CDR1 SGDLS and CDR2 YYNGEE. The CDR3 loop spans 14 amino acids. The DNA for the CDR3 is TGTGCCAGCAGCGTAGCACTAGCTAACAATGAGCAGTTCTTC. This translates into CASSVALANNEQFF.

This clone was detected once. This chain joins TRBV5-4 and TRBJ2-3, with a tentative D call TRBD1 (6 bases). The ends were cut back, 5 bases at V and 0 bases at J, with 10 bases in the middle. CDR3 size: 14 residues. Germline values: CDR1 SGHNT, CDR2 YYREEE (reference sequence). The CDR3 DNA reads TGTGCCAGCAGATACAGGGAGAGCACAGATACGCAGTATTTT. It encodes CASRYRESTDTQYF.

The rearrangement links TRBV5-1 to TRBJ2-5; 9 positions agree with TRBD1. The CDR3 contains 15 residues. CDR1 SGHRS and CDR2 YFSETQ come from the germline V gene. V was pared by 4 bases and J by 3 bases, with 7 bases of the junction left unmatched. The CDR3 is CASSRVGQGKETQYF. DNA of the CDR3: TGCGCCAGCAGCCGAGTCGGACAGGGGAAAGAGACCCAGTACTTC.

This sequence joins TRBV10-3 and TRBJ2-5; D may be TRBD2 (6 bases). The CDR3 loop spans 13 amino acids. CDR1 and CDR2 from the germline V gene are ENHRY and SYGVKD. Trimming cost V 10 bases and J 5 bases, with 17 bases left between them. This chain's CDR3 is CATQAAGSETQYF. In DNA, the CDR3 is TGTGCCACCCAGGCAGCGGGTTCGGAGACCCAGTACTTC.

The chain's CDR3 is CASSSDRALVQYF. The CDR3 DNA follows: TGCGCCAGCAGCTCGGACAGGGCGCTTGTGCAGTACTTC. The chain carries TRBV5-1 and TRBJ2-7; TRBD1 aligns across 8 bases. The CDR3 has 13 residues. Trimming cost V 3 bases and J 9 bases; bases outside gene matches: 8. In germline, CDR1 is SGHRS, CDR2 YFSETQ.

V gene TRBV6-5 combines with J gene TRBJ2-7, with 9 bases identical to TRBD2. CDR1 is MNHEY, CDR2 SVGAGI, per germline. This CDR3 has 13 amino acids. This CDR3 reads CAACSGGPYEQYF. In DNA, the CDR3 is TGTGCTGCGTGTAGCGGGGGCCCCTACGAGCAGTACTTC.

This chain connects TRBV5-1 to TRBJ2-2; D is unresolved. Germline assignment: CDR1 SGHRS and CDR2 YFSETQ. Deletions cut 1 base from V and 1 base from J, with 8 bases between. The CDR3 covers 15 residues. In nucleotides, the CDR3 is TGCGCCAGCAGCTTGATCGCGGAGAACACCGGGGAGCTGTTTTTT. It encodes CASSLIAENTGELFF.

The chain has TRBV29-1 and TRBJ2-2; D unresolved. CDR3 size: 12 residues. CDR1 and CDR2 from the germline V gene are SQVTM and ANQGSEA. Trimming removed 8 bases from V and 4 bases from J, with 11 bases in between. CDR3 region: CSTRLTTGELFF. CDR3 sequence (DNA): TGCAGCACCCGACTGACCACCGGGGAGCTGTTTTTT.

This clone was picked up a small number of times. The CDR3 sequence: CASSQVIRTVDNYGYTF. CDR3 nucleotides: TGCGCCAGCAGCCAAGTCATCCGGACAGTCGATAACTATGGCTACACCTTC. The chain uses TRBV4-1 and TRBJ1-2; TRBD1 might be the D (6 bases). Germline V gene lookup returns CDR1 MGHRA and CDR2 YSYEKL. CDR3 length: 17 amino acids. Trimming removed 1 base from V and 1 base from J, with 16 bases in between.

The J gene is TRBJ2-7, the V gene TRBV5-1; TRBD1 matches at 7 bases. V shed 4 bases and J 2 bases; nucleotides not matched to a gene: 3. CDR1 and CDR2 from the germline V gene are SGHRS and YFSETQ. CDR3 length equals 13 residues. CDR3 sequence: CASSRDSAYEQYF. The CDR3, as DNA: TGCGCCAGCAGCCGGGACAGTGCCTACGAGCAGTACTTC. Variable domain in full (rest from reference TRBV5-1 and TRBJ2-7): KAGVTQTPRYLIKTRGQQVTLSCSPISGHRSVSWYQQTPGQGLQFLFEYFSETQRNKGNFPGRFSGRQFSNSRSEMNVSTLELGDSALYLCASSRDSAYEQYFGPGTRLTVT.

This clone turned up a few times. CDR3 in amino acids: CASSRDEGYQPQHF. CDR3 nucleotide sequence: TGTGCCAGCAGCCGAGATGAGGGCTATCAGCCCCAGCATTTT. The V call is TRBV6-5, the J call TRBJ1-5, with D uncertain. Germline V CDR1 and CDR2: MNHEY, SVGAGI. The CDR3 is made up of 14 amino acids. V was pared by 6 bases and J by 5 bases, with 14 bases between.

The chain couples TRBV6-5 to TRBJ1-2; D is possibly TRBD1 (5 bases). Trimming shortened V by 2 bases and J by 4 bases, and 11 bases separated the two germline ends. The germline gives CDR1 MNHEY, CDR2 SVGAGI. This CDR3 is built from 14 residues. CDR3 amino acids: CASSYQDKAYGYTF. In DNA, the CDR3 is TGTGCCAGCAGTTACCAGGACAAGGCCTATGGCTACACCTTC.

The sample holds a few counts of this clone. The chain uses TRBV6-1 and TRBJ1-6; D is unresolved. Germline-derived CDR1 and CDR2 are MNHNS and SASEGT. Trimming removed 2 bases at V and 3 bases at J, with 5 bases between. The CDR3 totals 14 residues. The DNA for the CDR3 is TGTGCCAGCAGTGAAATCAGCTATAATTCACCCCTCCACTTT. The encoded protein is CASSEISYNSPLHF.

The chain couples TRBV5-1 to TRBJ1-1, with a tentative D call TRBD1 (6 bases). The length of the CDR3 is 14 residues. V was pared by 5 bases and J by 0 bases, with 11 bases between. Germline V gives CDR1 SGHRS, CDR2 YFSETQ. CDR3 sequence: CASRQGGMNTEAFF. The CDR3 nucleotides are TGCGCCAGCAGACAGGGTGGGATGAACACTGAAGCTTTCTTT.

This clone came up once. This sequence joins TRBV19 and TRBJ2-6; TRBD1 aligns across 9 bases. From germline, CDR1 is LNHDA and CDR2 SQIVND (reference sequence). The CDR3 length is 17 residues. The J segment lost 0 bases and the V segment lost 7 bases, leaving 7 bases of the junction unmatched. The DNA for the CDR3 is TGTGCCAGTACCCCGGACAGGGGTAGCTCTGGGGCCAACGTCCTGACTTTC. Its translation: CASTPDRGSSGANVLTF. The full variable domain, its missing parts supplied by reference TRBV19 and TRBJ2-6, is DGGITQSPKYLFRKEGQNVTLSCEQNLNHDAMYWYRQDPGQGLRLIYYSQIVNDFQKGDIAEGYSVSREKKESFPLTVTSAQKNPTAFYLCASTPDRGSSGANVLTFGAGSRLTVL.

This chain joins TRBV18 and TRBJ1-5, with 7 bases identical to TRBD1. Trimming at V came to 3 bases and at J to 11 bases, leaving 4 bases not matched to a gene. The CDR3 loop spans 12 amino acids. In germline, CDR1 is KGHSH, CDR2 LQKENI. This CDR3 reads CASSPTGQAQHF. CDR3 nucleotides: TGTGCCAGCTCACCTACAGGACAGGCCCAGCATTTT.

This clone was observed once. V gene TRBV10-3 combines with J gene TRBJ2-7; 8 positions match TRBD1. The germline V gene has CDR1 ENHRY and CDR2 SYGVKD. J lost 4 bases, V lost 0 bases, and 8 bases had no gene match. The CDR3 extends over 16 amino acids. The CDR3 coding sequence is TGTGCCATCAGTGAGTCGAGACAGGGGTCCCCATACGAGCAGTACTTC. Translating gives CAISESRQGSPYEQYF.

V is TRBV5-4 and J is TRBJ2-3; 11 bases align to TRBD2. J gave up 6 bases and V 4 bases, and 19 bases lay outside the gene matches. CDR1 and CDR2 from the germline V gene are SGHNT and YYREEE (reference sequence). This CDR3 contains 19 residues. CDR3 DNA sequence: TGTGCCAGCAGCCAGATGGCTAGCGGGGGGACACCGGGAGCGGATACGCAGTATTTT. Translating it yields CASSQMASGGTPGADTQYF.

This clone was seen only once. This rearrangement joins TRBV2 to TRBJ2-7; 10 nucleotides match TRBD1. The CDR3 is 15 residues long. The ends lost 8 bases at V and 6 bases at J; junction bases unmatched: 13. Germline CDR1 reads SNHLY; CDR2 reads FYNNEI. The CDR3 sequence: CASRGPGQGRSEQYF. CDR3 bases: TGTGCCAGCCGAGGCCCGGGACAGGGGAGATCCGAGCAGTACTTC. Together with reference TRBV2 and TRBJ2-7, the CDR3 gives the full variable domain: EPEVTQTPSHQVTQMGQEVILRCVPISNHLYFYWYRQILGQKVEFLVSFYNNEISEKSEIFDDQFSVERPDGSNFTLKIRSTKLEDSAMYFCASRGPGQGRSEQYFGPGTRLTVT.

The gene calls are TRBV3-1 (or the pseudogene TRBV3-2) and TRBJ2-7; D unresolved. The CDR3 runs 14 residues. The germline CDR1 and CDR2 sequences are LGHDT and YNNKEL (reference sequence). Trimming removed 0 bases from V and 8 bases from J, with 14 bases in between. The CDR3 here is CASSQDLSSQQQYF. The CDR3 DNA reads as TGTGCCAGCAGCCAAGATTTGTCTAGTCAGCAGCAGTACTTC.

The chain recombines TRBV20-1 with TRBJ1-4; D is undetermined. V lost 5 bases and J 4 bases, leaving 5 bases between the germline ends. CDR1 DFQATT and CDR2 SNEGSKA come from the germline V gene (reference sequence). This CDR3 is 11 amino acids long. In DNA, the CDR3 is TGCAGTGCTTTAAATAATGAAAAACTGTTTTTT. As protein: CSALNNEKLFF.

This clone was counted once. The chain has TRBV7-2 and TRBJ1-3; D is perhaps TRBD1 (5 bases). Per the germline V gene, CDR1 is SGHTA and CDR2 is FQGNSA. The length of the CDR3 is 16 residues. V shed 2 bases and J shed 4 bases, with 15 bases lying between them. The CDR3 loop reads CASSLLFRGSGNTIYF. In DNA form, the CDR3 reads TGTGCCAGCAGCTTACTTTTTCGGGGGTCGGGAAACACCATATATTTT.

This clone was observed a single time. The chain has TRBV12-5 and TRBJ2-5, with 7 positions matching TRBD1. This CDR3 is built from 13 residues. Germline CDR1 is LGHNT and CDR2 is FRNRAP. V was pared by 5 bases and J by 2 bases, with 2 bases of the junction left unmatched. The CDR3 sequence: CASGPGGQETQYF. CDR3 nucleotide sequence: TGTGCTAGTGGTCCAGGGGGACAAGAGACCCAGTACTTC.

This chain joins TRBV2 and TRBJ2-2; D call uncertain. CDR1 and CDR2 (germline): SNHLY, FYNNEI. This CDR3 has 13 residues. V was clipped by 5 bases and J by 6 bases, with 10 bases between them. As DNA, the CDR3 is TGTGCCAGCAGTCCTTCTAGGCCCGGGGAGCTGTTTTTT. Its protein is CASSPSRPGELFF.

J is TRBJ2-3 and V is TRBV5-4; a weak D match, TRBD2 (6 bases). The CDR3 covers 15 residues. V lost 3 bases to trimming and J lost 3 bases, with 14 bases between them. The germline V gene has CDR1 SGHNT and CDR2 YYREEE (reference sequence). The CDR3 sequence is CASSSLGGGTDTQYF. Here the CDR3 DNA reads TGTGCCAGCAGCTCCTTGGGGGGTGGAACAGATACGCAGTATTTT.

This clone was recorded only once. The J gene is TRBJ2-5, the V gene TRBV6-5; 8 bases line up with TRBD1. In germline, CDR1 is MNHEY, CDR2 SVGAGI. Trimming took 5 bases from V and 3 from J; bases not matched to a gene: 2. The CDR3 has 13 residues. Here the CDR3 DNA reads TGTGCCAGCAGTCACAGGGGGAAAGAGACCCAGTACTTC. Its translation is CASSHRGKETQYF.